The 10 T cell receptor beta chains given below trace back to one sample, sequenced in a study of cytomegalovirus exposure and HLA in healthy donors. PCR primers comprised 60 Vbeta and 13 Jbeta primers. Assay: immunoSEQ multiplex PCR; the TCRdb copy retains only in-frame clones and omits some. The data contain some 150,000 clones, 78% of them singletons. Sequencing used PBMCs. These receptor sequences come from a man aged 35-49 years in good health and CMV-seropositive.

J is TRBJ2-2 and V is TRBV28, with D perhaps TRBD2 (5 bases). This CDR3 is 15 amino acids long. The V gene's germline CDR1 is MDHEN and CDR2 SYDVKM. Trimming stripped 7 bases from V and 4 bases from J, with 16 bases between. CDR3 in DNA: TGTGCCAGCATTGGCGAAGCGGAGCCCACCGGGGAGCTGTTTTTT. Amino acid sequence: CASIGEAEPTGELFF.

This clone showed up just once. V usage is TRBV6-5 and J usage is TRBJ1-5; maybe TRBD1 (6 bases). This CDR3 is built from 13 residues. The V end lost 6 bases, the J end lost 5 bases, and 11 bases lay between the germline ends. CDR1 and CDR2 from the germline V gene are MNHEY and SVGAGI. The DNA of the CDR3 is TGTGCCAGCAGCCGGGACACTTATCAGCCCCAGCATTTT. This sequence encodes CASSRDTYQPQHF.

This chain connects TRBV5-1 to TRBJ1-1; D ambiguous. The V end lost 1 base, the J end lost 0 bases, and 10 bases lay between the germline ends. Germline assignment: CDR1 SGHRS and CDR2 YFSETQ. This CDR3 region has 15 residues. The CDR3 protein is CASSLSGLMNTEAFF. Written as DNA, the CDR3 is TGCGCCAGCAGCTTGAGCGGGCTTATGAACACTGAAGCTTTCTTT.

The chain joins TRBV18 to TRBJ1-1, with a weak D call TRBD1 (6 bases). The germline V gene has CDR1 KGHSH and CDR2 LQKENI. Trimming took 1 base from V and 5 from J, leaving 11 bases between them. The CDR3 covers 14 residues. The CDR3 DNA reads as TGTGCCAGCTCACCACGGGGAGGGGGAACTGAAGCTTTCTTT. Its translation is CASSPRGGGTEAFF.

Here the CDR3 DNA reads TGTGCCAGCAGTACCGGGACAGGGAACAATGAGCAGTTCTTC. It yields the protein CASSTGTGNNEQFF. The chain joins TRBV6-5 to TRBJ2-1; 9 positions agree with TRBD1. CDR1 and CDR2 from the germline V gene are MNHEY and SVGAGI. The trim removed 5 bases at V and 5 bases at J, leaving 4 bases unmatched. The CDR3 loop spans 14 amino acids.

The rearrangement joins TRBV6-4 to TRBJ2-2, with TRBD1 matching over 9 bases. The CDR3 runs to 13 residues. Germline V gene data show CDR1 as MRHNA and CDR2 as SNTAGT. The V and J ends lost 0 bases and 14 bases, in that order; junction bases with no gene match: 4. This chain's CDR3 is CASSDSDRGSLFF. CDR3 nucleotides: TGTGCCAGCAGTGACTCCGACAGGGGGTCCCTGTTTTTT.

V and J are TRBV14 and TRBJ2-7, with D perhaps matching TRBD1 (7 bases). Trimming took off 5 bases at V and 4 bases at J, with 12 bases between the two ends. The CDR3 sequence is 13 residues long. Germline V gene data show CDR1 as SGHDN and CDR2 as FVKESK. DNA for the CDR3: TGTGCCAGCAGCGTACCAGGGGGGTACGAGCAGTACTTC. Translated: CASSVPGGYEQYF.

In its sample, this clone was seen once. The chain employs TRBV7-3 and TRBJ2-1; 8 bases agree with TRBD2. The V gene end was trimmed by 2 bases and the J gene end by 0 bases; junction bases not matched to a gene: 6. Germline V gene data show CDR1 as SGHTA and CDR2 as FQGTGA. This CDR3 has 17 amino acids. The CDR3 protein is CASSLVGLAGSYNEQFF. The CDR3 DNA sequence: TGTGCCAGCAGCTTAGTGGGGCTAGCGGGCTCCTACAATGAGCAGTTCTTC.

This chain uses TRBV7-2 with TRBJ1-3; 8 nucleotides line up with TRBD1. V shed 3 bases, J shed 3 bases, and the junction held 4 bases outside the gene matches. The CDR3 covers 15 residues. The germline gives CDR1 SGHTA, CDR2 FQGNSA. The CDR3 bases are TGTGCCAGCAGCTTGCAGGGGGCCTTTGGAAACACCATATATTTT. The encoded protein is CASSLQGAFGNTIYF.

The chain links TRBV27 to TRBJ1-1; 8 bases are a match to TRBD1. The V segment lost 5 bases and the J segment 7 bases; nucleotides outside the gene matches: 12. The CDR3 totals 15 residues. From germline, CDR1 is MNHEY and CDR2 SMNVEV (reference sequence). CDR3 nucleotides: TGTGCCAGCAGTGGCACAGGGACGACAGGGGATGAAGCTTTCTTT. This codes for CASSGTGTTGDEAFF.